These 2 T cell receptor beta chains originate from one sample sequenced in a study of identical twins. MiXCR, run by TCRdb on the 5' RACE reads, gives a single entry per CDR3 protein. Of 1.5 million to 2 million distinct CDR3 sequences listed, under 35% were seen once; the top ten hold about 0.3%. Sample: cord blood. Receptors were obtained from a newborn girl in good health.

The V call is TRBV4-2, the J call TRBJ2-3; tentative D call: TRBD2 (6 bases). This CDR3 region has 17 residues. Trimming took off 0 bases at V and 6 bases at J, with 19 bases between the two ends. Germline V CDR1 and CDR2: LGHNA, YNFKEQ. For the CDR3, the DNA is TGTGCCAGCAGCCAAGATACGCGGGGATCACTGAGCGATACGCAGTATTTT. This codes for CASSQDTRGSLSDTQYF.

This clonotype has more than one count but fewer than ten. The genes are TRBV12-3 or TRBV12-4 and TRBJ1-2, with D tentatively TRBD1 (5 bases). The CDR3 runs to 13 residues. Trimming removed 3 bases from V and 9 bases from J, with 14 bases in between. The CDR3 region has the DNA TGTGCCAGCAGTTTCCAGGGCCCCTCAAGCTACACCTTC. This sequence encodes CASSFQGPSSYTF.